This T cell receptor beta chain was sequenced in a study of CD8 T cells in ankylosing spondylitis. Study conclusions and caveats: With a CD8+ phenotype, disease-linked clones were relatively rare in peripheral blood. Reports say disease-linked clones showed up significantly more in matched ankylosing spondylitis synovial fluid. There was a TCR beta motif, made of several highly homologous variants, that appeared characteristic of ankylosing spondylitis blood.

Trimming left V 5 bases short and J 0 bases short, with 10 bases between. There are 15 residues in the CDR3. Germline CDR1 SGHTA, CDR2 FQGNSA. Libraries of TCR beta came from quantitative 5'-RACE with molecular barcodes. TCRdb recomputed calls from the 5' RACE reads with MiXCR, one row per CDR3 protein. The table lists fewer than 400,000 distinct CDR3 sequences, approximately 20% of them singletons. In regard to this clonotype: Its antigen is currently unknown.

Source material: blood, either unsorted or a sorted T cell fraction (not recorded which). This rearrangement joins TRBV7-2 to TRBJ2-2; D is perhaps TRBD1 (5 bases). This clonotype originated in a male donor with ankylosing spondylitis. The CDR3 DNA reads as TGTGCCAGCAGCGTTGACAGCGCGAACACCGGGGAGCTGTTTTTT. Protein: CASSVDSANTGELFF.